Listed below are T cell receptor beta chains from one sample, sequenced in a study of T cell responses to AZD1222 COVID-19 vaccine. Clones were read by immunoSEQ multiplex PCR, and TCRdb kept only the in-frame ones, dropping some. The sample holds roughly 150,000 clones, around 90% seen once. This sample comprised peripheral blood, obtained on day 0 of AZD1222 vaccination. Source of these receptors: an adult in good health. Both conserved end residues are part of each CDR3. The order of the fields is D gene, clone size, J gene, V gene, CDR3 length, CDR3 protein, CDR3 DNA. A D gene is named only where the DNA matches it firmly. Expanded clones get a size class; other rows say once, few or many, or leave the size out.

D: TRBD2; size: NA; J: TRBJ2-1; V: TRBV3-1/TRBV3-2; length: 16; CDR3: CASSPGLDLSYNEQFF; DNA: TGTGCCAGCAGCCCCGGACTAGATTTGTCCTACAATGAGCAGTTCTTC
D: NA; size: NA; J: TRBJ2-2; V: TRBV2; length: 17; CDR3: CASSEWGARANTGELFF; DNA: TGTGCCAGCAGTGAATGGGGGGCGCGGGCTAACACCGGGGAGCTGTTTTTT
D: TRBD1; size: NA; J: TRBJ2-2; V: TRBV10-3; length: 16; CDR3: CATLTRQGNGNGELFF; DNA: TGTGCCACCCTAACACGACAGGGGAATGGGAACGGGGAGCTGTTTTTT
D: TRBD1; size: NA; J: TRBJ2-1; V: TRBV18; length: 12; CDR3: CASSRDRDEQFF; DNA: TGTGCCAGCTCCCGGGACAGGGACGAGCAGTTCTTC
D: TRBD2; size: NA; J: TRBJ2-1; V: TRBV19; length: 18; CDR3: CASSIGLAGGLDYNEQFF; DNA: TGTGCCAGTAGTATTGGACTAGCGGGAGGCCTCGACTACAATGAGCAGTTCTTC
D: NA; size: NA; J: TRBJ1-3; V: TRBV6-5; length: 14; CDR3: CASSPTLSGNTIYF; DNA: TGTGCCAGCAGTCCTACCCTCTCTGGAAACACCATATATTTT
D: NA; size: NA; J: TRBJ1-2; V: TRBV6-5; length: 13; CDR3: CASSRIRRYGYTF; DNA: TGTGCCAGCAGTAGAATCCGGCGCTATGGCTACACCTTC
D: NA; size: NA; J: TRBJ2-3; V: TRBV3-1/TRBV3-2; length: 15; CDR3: CASTTDFTSTDTQYF; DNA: TGTGCCAGCACCACAGACTTTACTAGCACAGATACGCAGTATTTT
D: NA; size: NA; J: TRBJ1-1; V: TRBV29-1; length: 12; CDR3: CSADGVNTEAFF; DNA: TGCAGCGCGGACGGAGTGAACACTGAAGCTTTCTTT
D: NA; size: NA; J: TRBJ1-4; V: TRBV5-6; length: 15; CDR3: CASSSRGGMVEKLFF; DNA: TGTGCCAGCAGCTCCCGGGGGGGGATGGTTGAAAAACTGTTTTTT
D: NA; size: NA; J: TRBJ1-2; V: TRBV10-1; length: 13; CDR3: CASSESWSKGYTF; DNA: TGCGCCAGCAGTGAGTCCTGGAGTAAAGGCTACACCTTC
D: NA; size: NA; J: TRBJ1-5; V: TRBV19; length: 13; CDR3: CATRGPSNQPQHF; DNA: TGTGCCACCCGCGGCCCTAGCAATCAGCCCCAGCATTTT
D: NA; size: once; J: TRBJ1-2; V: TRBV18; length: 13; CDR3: CASSPRGDYGYTF; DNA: TGTGCCAGCTCACCTCGTGGTGACTATGGCTACACCTTC
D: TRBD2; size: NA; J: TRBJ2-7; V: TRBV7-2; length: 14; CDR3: CASSQRAGLGEQYF; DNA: TGTGCCAGCAGCCAGAGAGCGGGGTTGGGCGAGCAGTACTTC
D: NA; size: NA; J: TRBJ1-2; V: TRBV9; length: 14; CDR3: CASSAHRVAEGYTF; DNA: TGTGCCAGCAGCGCTCACAGGGTAGCAGAAGGCTACACCTTC
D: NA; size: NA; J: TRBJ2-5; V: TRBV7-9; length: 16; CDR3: CASSVEGGRGMETQYF; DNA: TGTGCCAGCAGCGTCGAAGGTGGCAGGGGAATGGAGACCCAGTACTTC
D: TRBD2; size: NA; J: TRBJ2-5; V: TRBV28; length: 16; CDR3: CASSSPSGEYQETQYF; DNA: TGTGCCAGCAGTTCCCCTAGCGGGGAGTACCAAGAGACCCAGTACTTC
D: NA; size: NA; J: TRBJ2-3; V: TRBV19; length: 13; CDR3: CASGTPSTDTQYF; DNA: TGTGCCAGTGGGACACCTTCCACAGATACGCAGTATTTT
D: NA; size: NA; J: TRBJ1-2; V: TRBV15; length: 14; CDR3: CATSREPAIYGYTF; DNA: TGTGCCACCAGCAGAGAGCCGGCCATCTATGGCTACACCTTC
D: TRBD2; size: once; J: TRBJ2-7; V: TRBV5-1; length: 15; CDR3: CASSLVSGSIYEQYF; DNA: TGCGCCAGCAGCTTAGTAAGCGGGAGTATTTACGAGCAGTACTTC
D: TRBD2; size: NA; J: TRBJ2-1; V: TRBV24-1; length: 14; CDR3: CATSVASGYNEQFF; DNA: TGTGCCACCAGTGTCGCTAGCGGCTACAATGAGCAGTTCTTC
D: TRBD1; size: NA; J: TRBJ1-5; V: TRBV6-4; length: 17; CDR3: CASSDEETGEDYQPQHF; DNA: TGTGCCAGCAGTGACGAGGAAACAGGGGAAGATTATCAGCCCCAGCATTTT
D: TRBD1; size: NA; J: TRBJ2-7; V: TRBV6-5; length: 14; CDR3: CASSQDRVLGAQYF; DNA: TGTGCCAGCAGCCAGGACAGGGTGCTGGGGGCGCAGTACTTC
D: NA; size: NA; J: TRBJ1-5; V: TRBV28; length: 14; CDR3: CASRSTGDPQPQHF; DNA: TGTGCCAGCAGATCAACGGGGGACCCGCAGCCCCAGCATTTT
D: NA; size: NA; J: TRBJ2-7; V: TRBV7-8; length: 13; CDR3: CASSFVQGYEQYF; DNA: TGTGCCAGCAGCTTCGTCCAAGGCTACGAGCAGTACTTC
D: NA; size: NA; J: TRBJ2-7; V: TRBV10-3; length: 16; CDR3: CAISESPWRGAYEQYF; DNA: TGTGCCATCAGTGAGTCCCCGTGGAGGGGCGCCTACGAGCAGTACTTC
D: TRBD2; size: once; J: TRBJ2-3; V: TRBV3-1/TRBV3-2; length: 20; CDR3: CASSQDPRRETSGSTDTQYF; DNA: TGTGCCAGCAGCCAAGACCCCCGGCGGGAGACTAGCGGGTCCACAGATACGCAGTATTTT
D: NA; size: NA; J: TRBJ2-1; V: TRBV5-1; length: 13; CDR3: CASSVDFYNEQFF; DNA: TGCGCCAGCAGCGTTGACTTCTACAATGAGCAGTTCTTC
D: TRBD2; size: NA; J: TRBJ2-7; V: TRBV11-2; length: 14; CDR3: CASSLEAGAYEQYF; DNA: TGTGCCAGCAGCTTAGAAGCGGGGGCCTACGAGCAGTACTTC
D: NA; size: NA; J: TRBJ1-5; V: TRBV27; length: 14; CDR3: CASSLSPANQPQHF; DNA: TGTGCCAGCAGTTTATCCCCCGCCAATCAGCCCCAGCATTTT
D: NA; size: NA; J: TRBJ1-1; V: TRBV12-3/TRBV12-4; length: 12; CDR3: CASWRGYLEAFF; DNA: TGTGCCAGCTGGCGTGGGTACCTTGAAGCTTTCTTT
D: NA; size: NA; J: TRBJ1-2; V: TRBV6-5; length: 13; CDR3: CASSTPPVYGYTF; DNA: TGTGCCAGCAGTACCCCACCGGTCTATGGCTACACCTTC
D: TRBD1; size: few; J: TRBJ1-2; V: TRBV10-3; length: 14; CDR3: CAISSGQGFYGYTF; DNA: TGTGCCATCAGTTCGGGACAGGGCTTCTATGGCTACACCTTC
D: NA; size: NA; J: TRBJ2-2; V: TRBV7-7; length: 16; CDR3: CASSLAGSPRTGELFF; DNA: TGTGCCAGCAGCTTAGCGGGATCCCCGAGGACCGGGGAGCTGTTTTTT
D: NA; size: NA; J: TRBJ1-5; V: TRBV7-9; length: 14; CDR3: CASSLGPTNQPQHF; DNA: TGTGCCAGCAGCTTGGGACCGACAAATCAGCCCCAGCATTTT
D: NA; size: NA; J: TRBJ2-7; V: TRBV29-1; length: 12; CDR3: CSVWSDSYEQYF; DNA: TGCAGCGTTTGGTCGGATTCCTACGAGCAGTACTTC
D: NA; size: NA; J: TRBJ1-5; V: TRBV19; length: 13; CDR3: CASSPHFNQPQHF; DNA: TGTGCCAGTAGTCCACACTTTAATCAGCCCCAGCATTTT
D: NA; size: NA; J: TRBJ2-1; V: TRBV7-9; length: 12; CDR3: CASSLSGYEQFF; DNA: TGTGCCAGCAGCTTAAGCGGGTATGAGCAGTTCTTC
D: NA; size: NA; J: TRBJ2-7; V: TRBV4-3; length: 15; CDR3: CASSQELNRARGQYF; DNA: TGCGCCAGCAGCCAAGAACTGAACCGGGCTCGTGGGCAGTACTTC
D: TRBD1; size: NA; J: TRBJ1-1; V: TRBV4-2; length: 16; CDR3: CASSERATGGLTEAFF; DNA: TGTGCCAGCAGCGAAAGGGCCACAGGGGGCCTCACTGAAGCTTTCTTT
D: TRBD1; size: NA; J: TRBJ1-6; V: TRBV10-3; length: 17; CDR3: CAISDWDRGIGNSPLHF; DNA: TGTGCCATCAGTGACTGGGACAGGGGTATTGGCAATTCACCCCTCCACTTT
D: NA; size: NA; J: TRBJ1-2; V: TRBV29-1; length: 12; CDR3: CSVGTSNYGYTF; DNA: TGCAGCGTGGGAACAAGCAACTATGGCTACACCTTC
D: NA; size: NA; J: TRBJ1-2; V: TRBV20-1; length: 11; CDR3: CSASRGYGYTF; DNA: TGCAGTGCTAGTCGGGGATATGGCTACACCTTC
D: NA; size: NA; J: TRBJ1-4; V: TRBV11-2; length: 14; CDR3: CASSVHRDNEKLFF; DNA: TGTGCCAGCAGCGTTCATAGGGATAATGAAAAACTGTTTTTT
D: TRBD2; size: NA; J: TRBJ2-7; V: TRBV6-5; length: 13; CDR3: CASSWASGYEQYF; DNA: TGTGCCAGCAGTTGGGCTAGCGGCTACGAGCAGTACTTC
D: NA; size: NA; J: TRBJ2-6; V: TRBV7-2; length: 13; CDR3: CASSFFGANVLTF; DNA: TGTGCCAGCAGCTTCTTTGGGGCCAACGTCCTGACTTTC
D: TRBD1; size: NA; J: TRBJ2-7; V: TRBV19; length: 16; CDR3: CASSYQGQSEVYEQYF; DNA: TGTGCCAGTAGTTACCAGGGACAGTCCGAGGTCTACGAGCAGTACTTC
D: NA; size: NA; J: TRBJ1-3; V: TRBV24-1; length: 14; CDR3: CATSDLSSGNTIYF; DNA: TGTGCCACCAGTGATTTGAGTTCTGGAAACACCATATATTTT
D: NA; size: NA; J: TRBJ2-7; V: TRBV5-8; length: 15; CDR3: CASSLYAGWSGRQYF; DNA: TGTGCCAGCAGCTTGTACGCGGGGTGGTCTGGTCGGCAGTACTTC
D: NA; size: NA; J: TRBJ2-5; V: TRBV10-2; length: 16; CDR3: CASSEFWTGRGETQYF; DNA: TGCGCCAGCAGTGAGTTTTGGACAGGGAGGGGCGAGACCCAGTACTTC
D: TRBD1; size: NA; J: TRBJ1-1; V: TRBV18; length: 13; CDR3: CASSSITGQEAFF; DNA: TGTGCCAGCTCCTCTATAACGGGACAGGAAGCTTTCTTT
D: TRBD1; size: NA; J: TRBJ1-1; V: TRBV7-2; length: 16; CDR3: CASSPWDRASNTEAFF; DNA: TGTGCCAGCAGCCCCTGGGACAGGGCCTCGAACACTGAAGCTTTCTTT
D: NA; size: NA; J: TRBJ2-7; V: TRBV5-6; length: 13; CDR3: CASSQQGQNEQYF; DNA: TGTGCCAGCAGCCAACAGGGTCAGAACGAGCAGTACTTC
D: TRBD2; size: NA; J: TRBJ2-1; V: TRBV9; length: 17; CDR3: CASSEYTGTSGNNEQFF; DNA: TGTGCCAGCAGCGAATATACCGGGACTAGCGGAAACAATGAGCAGTTCTTC
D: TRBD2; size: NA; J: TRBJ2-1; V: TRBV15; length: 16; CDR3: CATSRDRTSGRIEQFF; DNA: TGTGCCACCAGCAGAGATCGCACTAGCGGGCGTATTGAGCAGTTCTTC
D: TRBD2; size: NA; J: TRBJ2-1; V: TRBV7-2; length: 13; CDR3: CASSLSSRTRQFF; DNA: TGTGCCAGCAGCCTCTCTTCGCGGACTAGGCAGTTCTTC
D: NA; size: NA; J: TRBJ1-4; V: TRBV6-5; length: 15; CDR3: CASGEGIGGQEKLFF; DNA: TGTGCCAGCGGAGAGGGTATAGGGGGGCAAGAAAAACTGTTTTTT
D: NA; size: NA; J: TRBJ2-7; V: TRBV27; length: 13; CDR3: CASSPGISYEQYF; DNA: TGTGCCAGCAGTCCCGGGATTTCCTACGAGCAGTACTTC